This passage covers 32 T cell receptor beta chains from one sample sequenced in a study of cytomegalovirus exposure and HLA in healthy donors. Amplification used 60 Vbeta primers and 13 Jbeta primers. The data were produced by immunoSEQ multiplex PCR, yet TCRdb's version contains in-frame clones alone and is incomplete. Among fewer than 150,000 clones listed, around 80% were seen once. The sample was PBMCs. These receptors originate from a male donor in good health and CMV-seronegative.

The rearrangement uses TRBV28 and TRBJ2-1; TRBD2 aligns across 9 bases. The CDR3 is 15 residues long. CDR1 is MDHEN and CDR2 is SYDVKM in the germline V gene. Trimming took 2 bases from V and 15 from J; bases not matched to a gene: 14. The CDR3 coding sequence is TGTGCCAGCAGTTTAACAGACAGGGTGGGACTAGCACGGTTCTTC. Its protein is CASSLTDRVGLARFF.

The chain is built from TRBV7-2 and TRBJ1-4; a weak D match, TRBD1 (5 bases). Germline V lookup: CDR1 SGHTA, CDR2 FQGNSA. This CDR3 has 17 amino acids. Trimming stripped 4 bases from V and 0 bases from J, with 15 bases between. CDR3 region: CASSSSPGTATNEKLFF. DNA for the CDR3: TGTGCCAGCAGCTCGTCACCCGGGACTGCAACTAATGAAAAACTGTTTTTT.

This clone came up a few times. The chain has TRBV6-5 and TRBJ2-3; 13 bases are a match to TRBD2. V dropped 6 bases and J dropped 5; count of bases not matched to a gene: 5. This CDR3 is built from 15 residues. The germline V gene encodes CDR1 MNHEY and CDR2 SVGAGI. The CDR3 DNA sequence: TGTGCCAGCAGCTTACTAGCGGGGGGGCTAGATACGCAGTATTTT. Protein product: CASSLLAGGLDTQYF.

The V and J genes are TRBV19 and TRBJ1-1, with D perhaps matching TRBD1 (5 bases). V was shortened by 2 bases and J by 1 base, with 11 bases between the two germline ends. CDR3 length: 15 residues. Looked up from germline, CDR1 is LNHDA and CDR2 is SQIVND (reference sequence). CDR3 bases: TGTGCCAGTAGTATATGGGCCCAGGGGAACACTGAAGCTTTCTTT. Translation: CASSIWAQGNTEAFF.

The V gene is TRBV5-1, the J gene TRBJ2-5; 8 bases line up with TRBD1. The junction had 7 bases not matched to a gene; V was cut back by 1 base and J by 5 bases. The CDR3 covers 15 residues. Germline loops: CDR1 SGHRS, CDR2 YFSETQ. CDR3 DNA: TGCGCCAGCAGCTTGTCCTGGACAGGGCTGGAGACCCAGTACTTC. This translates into CASSLSWTGLETQYF. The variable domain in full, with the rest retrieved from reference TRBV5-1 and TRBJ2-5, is KAGVTQTPRYLIKTRGQQVTLSCSPISGHRSVSWYQQTPGQGLQFLFEYFSETQRNKGNFPGRFSGRQFSNSRSEMNVSTLELGDSALYLCASSLSWTGLETQYFGPGTRLLVL.

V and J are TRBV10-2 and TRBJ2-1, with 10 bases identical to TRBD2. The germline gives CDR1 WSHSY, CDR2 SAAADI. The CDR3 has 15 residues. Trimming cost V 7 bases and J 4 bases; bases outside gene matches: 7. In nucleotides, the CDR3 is TGCGCCAGCACCACCCCGACTAGCGGGTACAATGAGCAGTTCTTC. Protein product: CASTTPTSGYNEQFF.

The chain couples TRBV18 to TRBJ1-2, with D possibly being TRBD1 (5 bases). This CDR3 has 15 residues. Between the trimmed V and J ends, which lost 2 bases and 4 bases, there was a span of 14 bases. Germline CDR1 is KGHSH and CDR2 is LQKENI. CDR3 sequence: CASSPYGRASYGYTF. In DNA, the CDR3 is TGTGCCAGCTCACCATACGGCAGGGCCAGCTATGGCTACACCTTC.

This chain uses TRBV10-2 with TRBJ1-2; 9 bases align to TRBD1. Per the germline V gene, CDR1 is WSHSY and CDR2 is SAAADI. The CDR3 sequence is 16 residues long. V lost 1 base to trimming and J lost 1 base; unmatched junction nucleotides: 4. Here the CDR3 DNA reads TGCGCCAGCAGTGAGTTTCCGGGACAGGGTAACTATGGCTACACCTTC. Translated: CASSEFPGQGNYGYTF.

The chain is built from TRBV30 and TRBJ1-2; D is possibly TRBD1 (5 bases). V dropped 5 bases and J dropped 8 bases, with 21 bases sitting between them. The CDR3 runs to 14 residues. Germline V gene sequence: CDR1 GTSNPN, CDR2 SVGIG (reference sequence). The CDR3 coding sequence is TGTGCCTGGGGGAGTTGGAGGGGTAGGAAGGGCTACACCTTC. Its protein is CAWGSWRGRKGYTF.

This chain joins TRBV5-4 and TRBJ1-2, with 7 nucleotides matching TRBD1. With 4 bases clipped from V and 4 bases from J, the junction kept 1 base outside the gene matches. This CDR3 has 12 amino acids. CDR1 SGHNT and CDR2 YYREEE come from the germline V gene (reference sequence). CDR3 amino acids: CASSRDSYGYTF. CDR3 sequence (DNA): TGTGCCAGCAGCAGGGACAGCTATGGCTACACCTTC.

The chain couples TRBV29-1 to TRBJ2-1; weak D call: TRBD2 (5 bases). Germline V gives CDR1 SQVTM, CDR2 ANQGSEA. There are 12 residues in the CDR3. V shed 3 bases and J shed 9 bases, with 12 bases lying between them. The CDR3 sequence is CSVEFRGGEQFF. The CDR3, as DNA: TGCAGCGTTGAGTTCCGCGGAGGTGAGCAGTTCTTC.

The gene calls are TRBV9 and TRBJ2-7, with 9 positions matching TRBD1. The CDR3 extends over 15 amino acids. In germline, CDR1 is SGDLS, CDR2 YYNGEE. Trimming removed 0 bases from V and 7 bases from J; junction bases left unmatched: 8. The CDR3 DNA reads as TGTGCCAGCAGCGTAGCTGGTACAGGGGGCGCAGAGCAGTACTTC. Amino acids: CASSVAGTGGAEQYF.

CDR3 DNA sequence: TGTGCCAGCAGCCTCTACGGCAATCAGCCCCAGCATTTT. Residues: CASSLYGNQPQHF. V is TRBV7-8 and J is TRBJ1-5, with D uncertain. The CDR3 is 13 residues long. Trimming took off 5 bases at V and 2 bases at J, with 7 bases between the two ends. CDR1 is SGHVS and CDR2 is FQNEAQ in the germline V gene.

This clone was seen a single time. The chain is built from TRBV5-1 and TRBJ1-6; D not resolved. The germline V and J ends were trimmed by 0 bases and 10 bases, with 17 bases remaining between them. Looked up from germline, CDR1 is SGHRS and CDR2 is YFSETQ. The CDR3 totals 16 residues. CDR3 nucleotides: TGCGCCAGCAGCTTGGCCCCATCTAACATGAGGTCACCCCTCCACTTT. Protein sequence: CASSLAPSNMRSPLHF.

The CDR3 loop is CASRSGQGLGYTF. CDR3 DNA: TGTGCCAGCAGATCCGGACAGGGGCTTGGCTACACCTTC. V is TRBV5-8 and J is TRBJ1-2, with 9 bases matching TRBD1. Trimming took 5 bases from V and 7 from J; bases not matched to a gene: 6. CDR1 and CDR2 (germline): SGHTS, YDEGEE. The CDR3 contains 13 residues.

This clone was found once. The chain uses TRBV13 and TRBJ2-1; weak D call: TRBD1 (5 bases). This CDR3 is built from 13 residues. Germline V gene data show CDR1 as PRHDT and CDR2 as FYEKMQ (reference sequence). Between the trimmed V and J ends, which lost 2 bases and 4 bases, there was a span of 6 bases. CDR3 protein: CASSLPGYNEQFF. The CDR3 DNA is TGTGCCAGCAGCTTACCAGGGTACAATGAGCAGTTCTTC.

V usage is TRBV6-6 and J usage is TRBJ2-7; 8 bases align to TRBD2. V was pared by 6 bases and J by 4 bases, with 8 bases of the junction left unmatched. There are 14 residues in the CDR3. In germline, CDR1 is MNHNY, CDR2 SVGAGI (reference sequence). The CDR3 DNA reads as TGTGCCAGCAGACCCGGGGGGGACGTGTACGAGCAGTACTTC. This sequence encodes CASRPGGDVYEQYF.

The CDR3 sequence: CASSLNGGARNEQFF. CDR3 nucleotides: TGTGCCAGCAGCTTAAACGGGGGGGCTCGTAATGAGCAGTTCTTC. This chain links TRBV7-9 with TRBJ2-1; the match to TRBD2 covers 8 bases. Germline CDR1 SEHNR, CDR2 FQNEAQ (reference sequence). The CDR3 spans 15 residues. V trimming: 2 bases; J trimming: 7 bases; junction bases outside the gene matches: 7. Using reference TRBV7-9 and TRBJ2-1 for the parts outside the CDR3, the full variable domain is DTGVSQNPRHKITKRGQNVTFRCDPISEHNRLYWYRQTLGQGPEFLTYFQNEAQLEKSRLLSDRFSAERPKGSFSTLEIQRTEQGDSAMYLCASSLNGGARNEQFFGPGTRLTVL.

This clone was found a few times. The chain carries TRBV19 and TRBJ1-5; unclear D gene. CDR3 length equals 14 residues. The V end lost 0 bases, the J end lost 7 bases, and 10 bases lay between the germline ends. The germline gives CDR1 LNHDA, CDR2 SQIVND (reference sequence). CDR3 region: CASSIEGGWQPQHF. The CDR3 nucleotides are TGTGCCAGTAGTATAGAGGGAGGCTGGCAGCCCCAGCATTTT.

The CDR3 DNA follows: TGTGCCAGCAGCGACACAGGGGGCTCCTACGAGCAGTACTTC. Protein: CASSDTGGSYEQYF. The rearrangement uses TRBV7-2 and TRBJ2-7, with 8 bases aligning to TRBD1. Germline CDR1 is SGHTA and CDR2 is FQGNSA. This CDR3 spans 14 amino acids. Unmatched junction bases numbered 3, after V lost 5 bases and J lost 0 bases.

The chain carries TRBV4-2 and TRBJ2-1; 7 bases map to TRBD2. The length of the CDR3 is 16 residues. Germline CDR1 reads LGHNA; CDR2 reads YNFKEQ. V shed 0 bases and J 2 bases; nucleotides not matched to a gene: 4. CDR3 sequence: CASSQDWGGTYNEQFF. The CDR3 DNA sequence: TGTGCCAGCAGCCAAGATTGGGGGGGAACCTACAATGAGCAGTTCTTC.

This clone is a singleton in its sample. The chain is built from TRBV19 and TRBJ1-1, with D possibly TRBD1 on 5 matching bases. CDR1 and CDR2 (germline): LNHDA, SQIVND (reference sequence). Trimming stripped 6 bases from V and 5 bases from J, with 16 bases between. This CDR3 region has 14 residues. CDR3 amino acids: CASSPGGGWTEAFF. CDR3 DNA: TGTGCCAGTAGCCCGGGGGGAGGATGGACTGAAGCTTTCTTT.

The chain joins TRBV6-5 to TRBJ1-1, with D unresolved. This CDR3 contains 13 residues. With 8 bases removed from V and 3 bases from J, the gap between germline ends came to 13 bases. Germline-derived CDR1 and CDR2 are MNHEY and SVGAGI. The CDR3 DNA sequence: TGTGCCAGCCCGGTCGCGGGGTACACTGAAGCTTTCTTT. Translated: CASPVAGYTEAFF.

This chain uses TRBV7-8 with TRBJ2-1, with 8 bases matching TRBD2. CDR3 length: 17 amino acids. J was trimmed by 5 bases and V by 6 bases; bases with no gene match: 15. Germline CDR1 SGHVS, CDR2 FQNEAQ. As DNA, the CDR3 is TGTGCCAGCAGAGAAAGGGCGGGAGCGGGGGCCCACAATGAGCAGTTCTTC. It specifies CASRERAGAGAHNEQFF.

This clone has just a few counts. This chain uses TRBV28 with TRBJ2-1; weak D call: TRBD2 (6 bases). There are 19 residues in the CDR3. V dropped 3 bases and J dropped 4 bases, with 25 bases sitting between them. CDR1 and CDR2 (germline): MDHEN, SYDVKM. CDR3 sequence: CASSFFRGSSQTSYNEQFF. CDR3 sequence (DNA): TGTGCCAGCAGTTTTTTTCGGGGGTCGTCACAGACGAGTTACAATGAGCAGTTCTTC.

The CDR3 DNA sequence: TGCGCCAGCAGCTTCGGGACAGAGAAAAATTACGAGCAGTACTTC. Residues: CASSFGTEKNYEQYF. This chain links TRBV5-1 with TRBJ2-7; 7 bases align to TRBD1. Germline-derived CDR1 and CDR2 are SGHRS and YFSETQ. J lost 4 bases, V lost 2 bases, and 9 bases had no gene match. The CDR3 totals 15 residues.

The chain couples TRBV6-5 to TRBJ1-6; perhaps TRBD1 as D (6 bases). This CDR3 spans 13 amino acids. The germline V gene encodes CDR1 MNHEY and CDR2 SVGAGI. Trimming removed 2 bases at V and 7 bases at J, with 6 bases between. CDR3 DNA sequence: TGTGCCAGCAGTTACGACAGGAATTCACCCCTCCACTTT. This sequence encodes CASSYDRNSPLHF.

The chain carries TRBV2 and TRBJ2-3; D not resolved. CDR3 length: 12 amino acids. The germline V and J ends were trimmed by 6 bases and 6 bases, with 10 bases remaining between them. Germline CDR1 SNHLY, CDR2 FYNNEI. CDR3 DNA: TGTGCCAGCAGGCCGGAGAGCGATACGCAGTATTTT. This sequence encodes CASRPESDTQYF.

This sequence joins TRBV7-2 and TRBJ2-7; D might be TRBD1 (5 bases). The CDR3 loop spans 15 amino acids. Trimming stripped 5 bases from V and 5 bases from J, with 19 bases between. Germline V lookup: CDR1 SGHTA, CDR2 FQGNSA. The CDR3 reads CASSPNVGVLDEQYF. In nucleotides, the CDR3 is TGTGCCAGCAGCCCCAACGTAGGGGTCCTCGACGAGCAGTACTTC.

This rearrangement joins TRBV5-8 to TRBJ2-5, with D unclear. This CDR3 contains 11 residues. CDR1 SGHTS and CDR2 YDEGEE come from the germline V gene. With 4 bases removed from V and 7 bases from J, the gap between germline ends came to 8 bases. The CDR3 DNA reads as TGTGCCAGCAGCCTCCCCCGGACCCAGTACTTC. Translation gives CASSLPRTQYF.

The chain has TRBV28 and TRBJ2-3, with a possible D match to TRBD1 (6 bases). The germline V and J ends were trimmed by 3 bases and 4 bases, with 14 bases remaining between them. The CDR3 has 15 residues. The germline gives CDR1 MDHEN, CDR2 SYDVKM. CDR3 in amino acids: CASSFLRGGADTQYF. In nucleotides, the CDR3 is TGTGCCAGCAGTTTTCTCAGAGGGGGAGCAGATACGCAGTATTTT.

The CDR3 protein is CASSDDRGGSEAFF. As DNA, the CDR3 is TGTGCCAGCAGCGACGACAGGGGTGGTTCTGAAGCTTTCTTT. V gene TRBV21-1 combines with J gene TRBJ1-1; no DNA check was done on the table's D call, TRBD1. TRBV21-1 represents a pseudogene. The CDR3 length is 14 residues.